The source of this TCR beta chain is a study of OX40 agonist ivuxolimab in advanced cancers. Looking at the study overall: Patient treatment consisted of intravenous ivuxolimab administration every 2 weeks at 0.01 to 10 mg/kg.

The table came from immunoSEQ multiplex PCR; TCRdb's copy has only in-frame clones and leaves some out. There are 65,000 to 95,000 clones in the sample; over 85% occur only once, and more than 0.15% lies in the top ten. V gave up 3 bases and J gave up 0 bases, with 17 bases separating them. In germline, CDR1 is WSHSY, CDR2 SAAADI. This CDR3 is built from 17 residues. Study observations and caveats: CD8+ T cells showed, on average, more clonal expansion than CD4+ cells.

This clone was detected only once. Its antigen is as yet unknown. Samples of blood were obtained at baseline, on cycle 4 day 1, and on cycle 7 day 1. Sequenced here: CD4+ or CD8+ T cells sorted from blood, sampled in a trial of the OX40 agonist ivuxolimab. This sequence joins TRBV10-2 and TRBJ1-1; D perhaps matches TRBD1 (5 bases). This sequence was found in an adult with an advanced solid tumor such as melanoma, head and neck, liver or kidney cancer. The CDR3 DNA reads TGCGCCAGCAGTGAATTTATGCAGGCGGACATGAACACTGAAGCTTTCTTT. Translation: CASSEFMQADMNTEAFF.